The 9 T cell receptor beta chains given below trace back to one sample, sequenced in a study of blood T cell repertoires in COVID-19 (dated by TCRdb to 2020 to 2021). Receptor libraries were prepared by the immunoSEQ multiplex PCR assay. In TCRdb, the immuneACCESS table is reduced to in-frame sequences with V and J assigned. These tables do not hold every clone; where another copy was compared, an unresolved V gene accounts for under half, and the others remain unexplained. The sample profile shows 40,000 to 50,000 clones; 76% of them were found once. Approximately 9% of the sample belongs to the ten largest clones. Sequencing was performed on peripheral blood. Every receptor here comes from a man between 65 and 85 years old with active or convalescent COVID-19.

Only one count was recorded for this clone. The chain employs TRBV6-6 and TRBJ2-3; 8 bases are shared with TRBD2. This CDR3 is built from 15 residues. In germline, CDR1 is MNHNY, CDR2 SVGAGI (reference sequence). V gave up 5 bases and J gave up 4 bases; unmatched junction bases: 8. The CDR3 loop reads CASSDTGGRADTQYF. For the CDR3, the DNA is TGTGCCAGCAGTGACACGGGGGGGCGGGCAGATACGCAGTATTTT.

The gene calls are TRBV2 and TRBJ1-5; 7 bases map to TRBD1. Germline CDR1 and CDR2: SNHLY and FYNNEI. V lost 2 bases to trimming and J lost 2 bases; unmatched junction nucleotides: 3. The CDR3 length is 15 residues. CDR3 sequence reads: CASSESGGGNQPQHF. The CDR3 DNA follows: TGTGCCAGCAGTGAATCAGGGGGTGGCAATCAGCCCCAGCATTTT.

This clone has only a few counts. The chain is built from TRBV4-1 and TRBJ1-2; D unresolved. Trimming removed 5 bases from V and 1 base from J, with 14 bases in between. This CDR3 region has 15 residues. CDR1 MGHRA and CDR2 YSYEKL come from the germline V gene. The CDR3 DNA reads TGCGCCAGCAGCTCCCCCGATGGAGTTAACTATGGCTACACCTTC. Translated, it gives CASSSPDGVNYGYTF.

This clone was observed a few times. The chain combines TRBV10-3 with TRBJ1-2; no reliable D call. The V and J ends lost 3 bases and 2 bases respectively, with 4 bases between them. The germline CDR1 and CDR2 sequences are ENHRY and SYGVKD. This CDR3 has 12 amino acids. The CDR3 loop reads CAISDQNYGYTF. The CDR3 DNA reads TGTGCCATCAGTGACCAAAACTATGGCTACACCTTC.

This chain connects TRBV11-1 to TRBJ2-5; possible D gene TRBD2, 5 bases. V lost 3 bases to trimming and J lost 5 bases, with 13 bases between them. Germline CDR1 SGHAT, CDR2 FQDESV (reference sequence). The length of the CDR3 is 14 residues. This CDR3 reads CASSFGPEGETQYF. DNA for the CDR3: TGTGCCAGCAGCTTCGGACCAGAGGGCGAGACCCAGTACTTC.

The V and J genes are TRBV7-3 and TRBJ1-2, with D possibly being TRBD1 (5 bases). The CDR3 has 15 residues. Trimming took 7 bases from V and 4 from J, leaving 19 bases between them. The germline V gene has CDR1 SGHTA and CDR2 FQGTGA. The CDR3 loop is CASTTSPRDTYGYTF. As DNA, the CDR3 is TGTGCCAGCACCACCTCCCCCAGGGATACCTATGGCTACACCTTC.

The CDR3 nucleotides are TGTGCCAGCAGCGAGATTAGCGGGGTATTCACAGATACGCAGTATTTT. Its translation: CASSEISGVFTDTQYF. This chain links TRBV7-3 with TRBJ2-3; 8 nucleotides line up with TRBD2. Germline V gene lookup returns CDR1 SGHTA and CDR2 FQGTGA. V lost 5 bases, J lost 2 bases, and 9 bases stayed unmatched. The CDR3 totals 16 residues.

V and J are TRBV2 and TRBJ2-1; perhaps TRBD1 as D (6 bases). Germline CDR1 SNHLY, CDR2 FYNNEI. Trimming removed 7 bases at V and 5 bases at J, with 15 bases between. This CDR3 has 14 amino acids. Here the CDR3 reads CASNFVRGHNEQFF. The CDR3 DNA is TGTGCCAGCAACTTTGTCAGGGGACACAATGAGCAGTTCTTC.

This clone was detected only once. This chain links TRBV7-9 with TRBJ1-2; D gene ambiguous. V lost 5 bases to trimming and J lost 8 bases, with 18 bases between them. Germline assignment: CDR1 SEHNR and CDR2 FQNEAQ (reference sequence). The length of the CDR3 is 14 residues. Here the CDR3 reads CASSRDTPSEGYTF. CDR3 DNA sequence: TGTGCCAGCAGCCGCGACACTCCATCTGAGGGCTACACCTTC.